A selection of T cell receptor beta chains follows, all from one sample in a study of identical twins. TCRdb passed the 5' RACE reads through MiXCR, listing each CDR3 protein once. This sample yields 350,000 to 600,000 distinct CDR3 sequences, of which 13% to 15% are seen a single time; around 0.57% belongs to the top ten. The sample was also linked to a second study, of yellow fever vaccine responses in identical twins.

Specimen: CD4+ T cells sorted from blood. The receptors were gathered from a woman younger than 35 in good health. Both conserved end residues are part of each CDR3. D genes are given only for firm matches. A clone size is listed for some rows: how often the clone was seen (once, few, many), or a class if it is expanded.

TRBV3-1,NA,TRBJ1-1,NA,CASSQDWNWNTEAFF,TGTGCCAGCAGCCAAGATTGGAATTGGAACACTGAAGCTTTCTTT
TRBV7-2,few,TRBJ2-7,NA,CASSHGLYEQYF,TGTGCCAGCAGCCATGGTCTTTACGAGCAGTACTTC
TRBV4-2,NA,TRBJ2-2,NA,CASSQGGGGDTGELFF,TGTGCCAGCAGCCAGGGGGGGGGCGGAGACACCGGGGAGCTGTTTTTT
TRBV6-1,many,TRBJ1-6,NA,CASSELRSYNSPLHF,TGTGCCAGCAGTGAACTACGCTCCTATAATTCACCCCTCCACTTT
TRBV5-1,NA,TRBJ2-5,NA,CASSLLPAEPEETQYF,TGCGCCAGCAGCTTGTTACCGGCCGAACCGGAGGAGACCCAGTACTTC
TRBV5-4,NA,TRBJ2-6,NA,CASSAVLGAGANVLTF,TGTGCCAGCAGCGCCGTTTTAGGGGCTGGGGCCAACGTCCTGACTTTC
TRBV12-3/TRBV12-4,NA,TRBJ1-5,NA,CASSFSGKGRPQHF,TGTGCCAGCAGTTTCTCGGGGAAGGGGCGGCCCCAGCATTTT
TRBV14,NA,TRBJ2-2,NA,CASSQDTGLRTGELFF,TGTGCCAGCAGCCAAGATACGGGACTTCGTACCGGGGAGCTGTTTTTT
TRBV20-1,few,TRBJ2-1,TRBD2,CSARVLAVGTYNEQFF,TGCAGTGCTAGAGTACTAGCGGTGGGCACCTACAATGAGCAGTTCTTC
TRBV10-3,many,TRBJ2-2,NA,CATGDSKTGNTGELFF,TGTGCCACCGGGGATAGTAAGACAGGGAACACCGGGGAGCTGTTTTTT
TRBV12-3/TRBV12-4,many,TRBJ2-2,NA,CASSLGTVNTGELFF,TGTGCCAGCAGTCTAGGGACCGTGAACACCGGGGAGCTGTTTTTT
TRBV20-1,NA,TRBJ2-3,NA,CSATDYRRTDTQYF,TGCAGTGCTACAGACTACCGCCGCACAGATACGCAGTATTTT
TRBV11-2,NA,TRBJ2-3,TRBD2,CASSTSGGRSTDTQYF,TGTGCCAGCAGCACTAGCGGGGGTCGTAGCACAGATACGCAGTATTTT
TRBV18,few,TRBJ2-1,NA,CASSPPGEKYEQFF,TGTGCCAGCTCACCACCGGGGGAAAAATATGAGCAGTTCTTC
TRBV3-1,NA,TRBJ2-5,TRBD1,CASSQGQGGSWGTQYF,TGTGCCAGCAGCCAAGGACAGGGGGGCAGCTGGGGGACCCAGTACTTC
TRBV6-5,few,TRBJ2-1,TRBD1,CASSSTGLGSYNEQFF,TGTGCCAGCAGTTCGACAGGGTTGGGATCCTACAATGAGCAGTTCTTC
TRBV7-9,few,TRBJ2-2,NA,CASSLEPGSTGELFF,TGTGCCAGCAGCTTAGAACCGGGGTCCACCGGGGAGCTGTTTTTT
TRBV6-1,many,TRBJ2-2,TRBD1,CASSPGTAYTGELFF,TGTGCCAGCAGTCCTGGGACAGCGTACACCGGGGAGCTGTTTTTT
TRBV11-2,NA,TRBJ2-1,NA,CASSSGQRTYNEQFF,TGTGCCAGCAGCTCTGGACAGCGAACCTACAATGAGCAGTTCTTC
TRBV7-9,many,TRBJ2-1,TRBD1,CASSNRDREQFF,TGTGCCAGCAGCAACCGGGACAGGGAGCAGTTCTTC
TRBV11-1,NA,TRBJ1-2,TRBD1,CASSHETGQVQGSYGYTF,TGTGCCAGCAGCCACGAAACTGGACAGGTTCAGGGAAGCTATGGCTACACCTTC
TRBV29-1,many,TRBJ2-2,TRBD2,CSVLRGSMWAGELFF,TGCAGCGTTCTCCGCGGGAGTATGTGGGCCGGGGAGCTGTTTTTT
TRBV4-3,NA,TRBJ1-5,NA,CASSHPIQPQHF,TGCGCCAGCAGCCATCCTATCCAGCCCCAGCATTTT
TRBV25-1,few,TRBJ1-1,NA,CATSRTGRRTEAFF,TGTGCCACCAGTAGGACGGGTCGGAGGACTGAAGCTTTCTTT
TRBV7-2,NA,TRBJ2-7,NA,CASSLARLAGSEQYF,TGTGCCAGCAGCTTAGCGCGGCTAGCCGGGAGCGAGCAGTACTTC
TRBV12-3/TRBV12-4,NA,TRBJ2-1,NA,CASILLGAGEQFF,TGTGCCAGCATCCTACTCGGGGCAGGTGAGCAGTTCTTC
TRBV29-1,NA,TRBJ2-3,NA,CSVRNPLEGDTQYF,TGCAGCGTTCGGAATCCCCTTGAGGGAGATACGCAGTATTTT
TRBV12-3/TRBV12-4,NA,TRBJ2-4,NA,CASSLEAIQYF,TGTGCCAGCAGTTTAGAGGCCATTCAGTACTTC
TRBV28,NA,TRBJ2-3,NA,CATGAPTSATDTQYF,TGTGCCACCGGGGCCCCGACTAGTGCTACAGATACGCAGTATTTT
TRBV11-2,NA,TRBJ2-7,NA,CASSLEVNTWAENNEYEQYF,TGTGCCAGCAGCTTAGAGGTTAACACATGGGCGGAAAACAATGAATACGAGCAGTACTTC
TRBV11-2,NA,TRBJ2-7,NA,CASSLRALTYEQYF,TGTGCCAGCAGCTTACGGGCACTTACCTACGAGCAGTACTTC